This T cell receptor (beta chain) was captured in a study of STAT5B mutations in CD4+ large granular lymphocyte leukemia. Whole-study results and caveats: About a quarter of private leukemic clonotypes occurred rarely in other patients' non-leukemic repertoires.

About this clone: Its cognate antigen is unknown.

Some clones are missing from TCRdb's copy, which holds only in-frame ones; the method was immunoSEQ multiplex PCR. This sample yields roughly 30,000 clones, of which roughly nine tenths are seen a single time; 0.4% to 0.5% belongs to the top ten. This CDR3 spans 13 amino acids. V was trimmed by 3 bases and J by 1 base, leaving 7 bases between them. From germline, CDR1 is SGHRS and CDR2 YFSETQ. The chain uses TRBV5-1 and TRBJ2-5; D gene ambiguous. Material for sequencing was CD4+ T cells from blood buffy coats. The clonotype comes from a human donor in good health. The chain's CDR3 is CASSSLGQETQYF. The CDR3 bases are TGCGCCAGCAGCTCCCTGGGCCAAGAGACCCAGTACTTC.